This T cell receptor (beta chain) appears in the sequencing data of a study of OX40 agonist ivuxolimab in advanced cancers. For the study at large: The patients received ivuxolimab by intravenous route every 2 weeks at 0.01 to 10 mg/kg.

The protocol was immunoSEQ multiplex PCR, while the TCRdb copy is restricted to in-frame clones and leaves out a portion. The sample contains more than 95,000 clones, roughly 91% of which appear only once. Study-level findings and limits: Undetermined was the antigen specificity of the expanded peripheral T cells.

The V end lost 6 bases, the J end lost 0 bases, and 9 bases lay between the germline ends. The CDR3 is made up of 12 amino acids. Per germline, CDR1 SQVTM and CDR2 ANQGSEA. Comment on this clone: Its target is not known.

This sequence originates from an adult with an advanced solid tumor such as melanoma, head and neck, liver or kidney cancer. Specimen: CD4+ or CD8+ T cells sorted from blood, collected in a trial of the OX40 agonist ivuxolimab. This chain connects TRBV29-1 to TRBJ2-7, with D perhaps matching TRBD1 (6 bases). CDR3 amino acids: CSVRTASYEQYF. The DNA for the CDR3 is TGCAGCGTCAGGACAGCCTCCTACGAGCAGTACTTC.